The T cell receptor (beta chain) described here comes from a study of spatial heterogeneity in lung cancer (dated by TCRdb to between 2019 and 2020). A note on the overall study: Beta-chain transcripts were consistently detected in greater numbers than alpha-chain transcripts, which likely reflects a higher abundance of beta-chain transcripts. At surgery, both alpha and beta chains were TCR-sequenced in under 250 tumor regions, fewer than 80 matched nontumor lung samples and a few dozen PBMC samples. In the raw uncorrected reads, each unique combination of TCR and UMI appeared more than ten times on average. The study linked features of the TCR repertoire to counts of nonsynonymous mutations, which were determined by whole-exome sequencing of tumor tissue. TCR alpha and beta repertoires were quantitatively compared across multiple tumor regions, matched nontumor lung and blood in non-small cell lung cancer.

Libraries came from 5' RACE. The sequencer was a NextSeq 500. In the TCR library protocol, a unique molecular identifier was attached to each TCR cDNA molecule so that PCR and sequencing errors could be corrected. Concerning the study's data processing: TCR identification, UMI-based error correction and CDR3 extraction were all carried out with Decombinator tools. TCRs above a frequency of 2 per 1,000, corresponding to the top 1% of the tumor frequency distribution, were defined as expanded. Renyi diversity was calculated using the R vegan package after each repertoire was subsampled 100 times to 5,000 TCRs. CDR3 similarity networks were built from amino acid triplet string-kernel similarity, connecting CDR3s with pairwise similarity above 0.82. The public reads were run again by TCRdb, first through fastp at Q25 and then through MiXCR, and only productive beta chains were kept. Rows are combined by CDR3 protein, so each entry shows the most common genes and DNA. These V and J calls rely on TCRdb rather than the paper's analysis. In this sample the table shows around 92,000 distinct CDR3 sequences, 9.5% to 15% of which occur a single time. About two fifths of the sample goes to the ten largest clones.

This clonotype was picked up a small number of times. Its cognate antigen has yet to be identified. No qualities accompany the bases; no much larger clone lies one base away. Ends trimmed: V by 0 bases, J by 5 bases; bases unmatched to a gene: 11. Via the germline V gene, CDR1 is SGHRS and CDR2 YFSETQ. Counted from cysteine to phenylalanine, this CDR3 has 17 amino acids. The CDR3 DNA has 51 bases and is translated from base 1. What the time point label conveys for this sample: sample taken at primary tumor resection. The donors were some 76 patients from the lung TRACERx cohort who had early-stage, untreated non-small cell lung cancer. Whole RNA extracted from tumor and nontumor lung tissue, or from cryopreserved PBMC samples, was used for TCR sequencing without cell sorting. A patient was chosen for TCR sequencing only when enough RNA was available from at least two tumor regions. Beyond this particular receptor, the publication reports: Ubiquitous expanded tumor TCRs were detected in blood more often at tumor resection than at routine follow-up. Additional single-cell paired TCR alpha and beta sequencing was considered necessary to confirm, at a functional level, the hypothesis that regional TCRs recognize regional mutations.

Material: PBMCs, obtained at surgery. This receptor was identified in a male donor with early-stage non-small cell lung cancer. The chain links TRBV5-1 with TRBJ2-7, with 10 bases matching TRBD1. The DNA sequence is TGCGCCAGCAGCTTGGGTAGACTCCGGGACAGGGGACACGAGCAGTACTTC. Its protein product is CASSLGRLRDRGHEQYF.